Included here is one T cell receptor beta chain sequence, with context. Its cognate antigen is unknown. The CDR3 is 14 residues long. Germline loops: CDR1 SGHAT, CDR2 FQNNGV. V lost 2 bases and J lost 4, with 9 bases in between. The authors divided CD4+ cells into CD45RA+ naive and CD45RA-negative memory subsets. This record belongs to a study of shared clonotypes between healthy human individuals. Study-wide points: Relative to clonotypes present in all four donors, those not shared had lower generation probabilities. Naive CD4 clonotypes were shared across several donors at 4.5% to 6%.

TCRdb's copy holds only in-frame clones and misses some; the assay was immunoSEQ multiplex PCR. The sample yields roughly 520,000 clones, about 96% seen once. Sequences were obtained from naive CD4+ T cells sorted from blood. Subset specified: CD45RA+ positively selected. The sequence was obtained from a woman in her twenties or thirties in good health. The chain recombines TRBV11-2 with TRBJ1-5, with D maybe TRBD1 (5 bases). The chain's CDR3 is CASSLTDTNQPQHF. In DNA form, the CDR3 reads TGTGCCAGCAGCTTAACGGACACGAATCAGCCCCAGCATTTT.